The rows below give T cell receptor beta chains drawn from one sample of a study of beta chain features in type 1 diabetes. The repertoire was sequenced with immunoSEQ multiplex PCR; TCRdb's copy has only in-frame clones and lacks some. The sample has some 250,000 clones; roughly 13% are singletons. The sample consisted of naive CD4+ T cells from blood. Source of these receptors: a man aged 25-40 years with type 1 diabetes. CDR3s include the opening cysteine and the closing phenylalanine or tryptophan. A D gene is named only where the DNA matches it firmly. Not all rows give a size; the values are once, few, many and, for expanded clones, a class.

cdr3_aa	cdr3_nt	v_call	d_call	j_call	clone_size
CASSPDRGNTEAFF	TGTGCCAGCTCACCTGACAGGGGTAACACTGAAGCTTTCTTT	TRBV18	TRBD1	TRBJ1-1	few
CASWTGSTDTQYF	TGTGCCAGTTGGACAGGGAGCACAGATACGCAGTATTTT	TRBV27	TRBD1	TRBJ2-3	-
CASSPRQGATSGELFF	TGTGCCAGCTCACCGCGACAGGGGGCAACATCCGGGGAGCTGTTTTTT	TRBV18	TRBD1	TRBJ2-2	few
CASRETGFYGYTF	TGTGCCAGCAGGGAGACAGGGTTTTATGGCTACACCTTC	TRBV2	TRBD1	TRBJ1-2	few
CASSGGPSGANVLTF	TGTGCCAGCAGCGGGGGCCCCTCTGGGGCCAACGTCCTGACTTTC	TRBV21-1	-	TRBJ2-6	few
CASSGGRDSYEQYF	TGTGCCAGCAGTGGGGGCAGGGACTCCTACGAGCAGTACTTC	TRBV2	-	TRBJ2-7	once
CASTLWASGGPRSYEQYF	TGCGCCAGCACCCTATGGGCTAGCGGGGGGCCTCGCTCCTACGAGCAGTACTTC	TRBV5-1	TRBD2	TRBJ2-7	few
CAITPEVGETQYF	TGTGCCATCACCCCGGAGGTGGGAGAGACCCAGTACTTC	TRBV10-3	-	TRBJ2-5	-
CASSHRGGDTQYF	TGTGCCAGCAGTCACAGGGGAGGAGATACGCAGTATTTT	TRBV6-4	-	TRBJ2-3	few
CSVDRSSYNEQFF	TGCAGCGTTGACCGGAGCTCCTACAATGAGCAGTTCTTC	TRBV29-1	-	TRBJ2-1	-
CASSLYGDWTQYF	TGTGCCAGCAGCTTATATGGGGACTGGACCCAGTACTTC	TRBV11-2	-	TRBJ2-5	-
CATQGTLGEQYF	TGTGCCACCCAGGGAACCCTAGGCGAGCAGTACTTC	TRBV10-3	-	TRBJ2-7	-
CASSQPDRDQETQYF	TGCGCCAGCAGCCAACCTGACAGGGACCAAGAGACCCAGTACTTC	TRBV4-1	TRBD1	TRBJ2-5	few
CASSFFAMGAQKQYF	TGTGCCAGCAGCTTTTTCGCAATGGGGGCGCAGAAGCAGTACTTC	TRBV27	-	TRBJ2-7	few
CASSSSTGSYEQYF	TGTGCCAGCAGTTCGTCGACAGGGTCCTACGAGCAGTACTTC	TRBV27	TRBD1	TRBJ2-7	-
CASGSTGSGANVLTF	TGTGCCAGTGGATCGACAGGCTCTGGGGCCAACGTCCTGACTTTC	TRBV19	-	TRBJ2-6	-
CASIQRVGSNTEAFF	TGTGCCAGCATCCAGCGGGTAGGATCGAACACTGAAGCTTTCTTT	TRBV6-5	-	TRBJ1-1	-
CASSLDRDDYGYTF	TGTGCCAGCAGCTTAGATCGGGATGACTATGGCTACACCTTC	TRBV7-2	-	TRBJ1-2	-
CSVTGTGGAMVEAFF	TGCAGCGTTACCGGGACAGGGGGCGCGATGGTTGAAGCTTTCTTT	TRBV29-1	TRBD1	TRBJ1-1	-
CASNSGGAGDTQYF	TGTGCCAGCAACAGCGGGGGGGCGGGAGATACGCAGTATTTT	TRBV6-5	TRBD2	TRBJ2-3	few